The T cell receptor (beta chain) described here comes from a study of blood T cell repertoires in COVID-19. Study overall: COVID-19 samples from acute and convalescent phases originated in the United States, Italy and Spain. From T cells, B-cell-depleted T cells, or PBMCs came the material, which was cDNA or gDNA.

V lost 6 bases, J lost 1 base, and 8 bases stayed unmatched. CDR3 length: 15 amino acids. Germline CDR1 reads LNHDA; CDR2 reads SQIVND (reference sequence). Authors' methods: Nucleated cell number was recorded as an estimate derived from reference gene primer amplification. Repertoires were generated with immunoSEQ multiplex PCR, while TCRdb's copy carries only in-frame clones and drops some. V, J and clone size reflect that table, while D and trimming were determined from the DNA. The sample includes about 140,000 clones, about 84% of them seen just once. The chain uses TRBV19 and TRBJ1-1; 7 positions match TRBD1. The sample consisted of peripheral blood. The sequence was obtained from a woman aged 80 or older in a cohort sampled during active or convalescent COVID-19. CDR3 bases: TGTGCCAGTAGCCAGACGACAGGGTGGAACACTGAAGCTTTCTTT. Its translation: CASSQTTGWNTEAFF. The full variable domain, in which reference TRBV19 and TRBJ1-1 provide the parts outside the CDR3, is DGGITQSPKYLFRKEGQNVTLSCEQNLNHDAMYWYRQDPGQGLRLIYYSQIVNDFQKGDIAEGYSVSREKKESFPLTVTSAQKNPTAFYLCASSQTTGWNTEAFFGQGTRLTVV.